This note documents a single TCR beta chain sequence. Its specific antigen is unknown. Nothing much larger sits one base from this clone, and base qualities are not available. V gives up 4 bases and J gives up 5 bases, and the segment between their germline ends measures 8 bases. The CDR3 spans 12 residues, from the cysteine through the phenylalanine. Only the CDR3 portion is preserved as DNA: 36 bases, with reading frame beginning at the first base. CDR1 and CDR2 are drawn from the germline V gene: LGHNA, YSLEER. These data are taken from a study of T cell changes during pregnancy in multiple sclerosis (dated by TCRdb to about 2019). Context from the whole study: Changes in the T cell repertoire over the course of pregnancy were examined in this study in women with multiple sclerosis.

Library creation used the immunoSEQ multiplex PCR assay. Entries here come from immuneACCESS through TCRdb and include only in-frame sequences with V and J called. Some clones fail to appear in such tables; in the studies checked, an unresolved V gene covers under half of the shortfall, and the cause of the remainder is unknown. Recorded for this sample are about 30,000 clones; 90% to 95% of them occurred a single time. The ten largest clones add up to roughly 5.8% of the sample. This receptor was taken from a female donor with multiple sclerosis, enrolled in a pregnancy study. The rearrangement combines TRBV4-3 with TRBJ1-1; the D gene is perhaps TRBD1, on 6 matching bases. Source: CD8+ T cells from peripheral blood mononuclear cells, taken before pregnancy. The DNA sequence reads TGCGCCAGCAGCCTCACAGGGACTGAAGCTTTCTTT. Its product reads: CASSLTGTEAFF.